The text below deals with one T cell receptor beta chain. No antigen is known for it. No clone much larger than this one lies a single base away; base qualities are absent. The sample is drawn from a study of blood T cell repertoires in COVID-19 (dated by TCRdb to the early 2020s). Some background on the complete study: Samples covering the acute and convalescent phases of COVID-19 were provided by collaborators in the United States, Italy and Spain. The material from the prospective study consisted of cDNA or gDNA derived from T cells, B-cell-depleted T cells, or PBMCs. Where available, HLA class I and class II types were taken from metadata supplied by the sample provider and were not determined by assay-based typing. Sample metadata almost always included a de-identified subject ID, COVID-19 status, age in years and sex. A freely available public database, intended as a resource for researchers studying the immune response to SARS-CoV-2, is where the repertoires were released. The samples were drawn from two sources: the first 160 participants of the ongoing ImmuneRACE study, and 1,000 to 1,500 subjects contributed by 6 global collaborators. The dataset comprised deeply sampled blood TCRbeta repertoires from subjects exposed to, actively infected with, or recovered from COVID-19.

Enrolling through a virtual design, the prospective study's participants ranged in age from roughly 18 to 95 years and lived across approximately 25 United States geographic areas. To assign participants to cohorts, the prospective study relied on clinical history that participants themselves reported in a screening survey and a study questionnaire. For ImmuneRACE Cohort 3, a participant was defined as recovered based on two consecutive negative NP/OP PCR tests, clearance by a healthcare professional, or resolution of symptoms. Each participant in the prospective study had whole blood, serum and a nasopharyngeal or oropharyngeal swab collected by mobile phlebotomists. Additional blood draws and questionnaires over an approximately 2-month period could optionally be provided by prospective study participants. Blood samples from the prospective study were shipped frozen or at room temperature prior to DNA extraction.

TCRbeta CDR3 regions were amplified from genomic DNA using the immunoSEQ Assay, a bias-controlled multiplex PCR. In the paper's pipeline: Within the assay, amplification of reference gene primers was used to estimate how many nucleated cells each sample contained. Sequence reads were collapsed and filtered to measure the absolute abundance of every unique TCRbeta CDR3 rearrangement. Productive Simpson clonality was computed per sample as the square root of Simpson's diversity index over productive rearrangements. TCRdb holds this immuneACCESS table with in-frame rearrangements only. Some clones are missing; in checked studies, unresolved V genes explain under half, and the rest has no known cause. V and J calls and clone size are given by that table; D and trimming were obtained from the DNA. A total of roughly 310,000 clones appear in this sample, more than 90% of them only once. 2% to 3% of the sample comes from the top ten.

What the authors observed across the whole study: How much clinical and demographic metadata was included differed by source and by participant, and the metadata was provided uncurated.

Trimmed from V: 0 bases; trimmed from J: 9 bases; junction bases lacking a gene match: 8. The germline V gene yields LGHNA for CDR1 and YNFKEQ for CDR2. Measured from the cysteine to the phenylalanine, the CDR3 is 15 residues long. Only CDR3 DNA is held: 45 bases, read in frame from base 1. The chain is encoded by TRBV4-2 joined to TRBJ2-1; 7 bases in the junction line up with TRBD2. The clonotype comes from a man in his sixties who had recovered from COVID-19. Material: PBMCs or T cells enriched from blood (not recorded which). CDR3 protein: CASSQEAGAAVEQFF. The base sequence is TGTGCCAGCAGCCAAGAGGCGGGAGCGGCTGTTGAGCAGTTCTTC.